These T cell receptor beta chains were read from a single sample in a study of identical twins. A single record per CDR3 protein comes from TCRdb applying MiXCR to the 5' RACE reads. Of about 240,000 distinct CDR3 sequences detected, about 10% appear once; the ten largest clones hold 9% to 10%. The sequenced material came from memory T cells sorted from blood. Every receptor here comes from a man aged 50 or older in good health. Each CDR3 is given with its conserved first and last residue. D genes are given only for firm matches. Clone sizes are given selectively: once, few, many, or a class where the clone is expanded.

d_call,clone_size,j_call,v_call,cdr3_aa,cdr3_nt
TRBD2,-,TRBJ2-6,TRBV19,CASGMLAGRSGANVLTF,TGTGCCAGTGGTATGCTAGCGGGGCGCTCTGGGGCCAACGTCCTGACTTTC
-,-,TRBJ2-4,TRBV24-1,CATGFKNIQYF,TGTGCCACCGGCTTCAAAAACATTCAGTACTTC
-,many,TRBJ1-4,TRBV2,CASRKQGEKLFF,TGTGCCAGCCGTAAACAGGGCGAAAAACTGTTTTTT
TRBD1,many,TRBJ1-2,TRBV29-1,CSASGTGINGYTF,TGCAGCGCCTCCGGGACAGGGATCAATGGCTACACCTTC
-,-,TRBJ2-7,TRBV18,CASSPQETREQYF,TGTGCCAGCTCACCACAAGAGACGCGGGAGCAGTACTTC
-,few,TRBJ2-5,TRBV5-1,CASSLTAQAETQYF,TGCGCCAGCAGCTTGACAGCCCAAGCTGAGACCCAGTACTTC
-,-,TRBJ2-2,TRBV2,CASSEGRPDTGELFF,TGTGCCAGCAGTGAAGGTAGACCTGACACCGGGGAGCTGTTTTTT
TRBD1,-,TRBJ1-6,TRBV12-3/TRBV12-4,CASSLTGGRSPLHF,TGTGCCAGCAGCCTTACAGGGGGCAGGTCACCCCTCCACTTT
-,-,TRBJ2-7,TRBV7-9,CASSGANYGQYF,TGTGCCAGCAGTGGGGCGAACTACGGGCAGTACTTC
TRBD1,many,TRBJ1-3,TRBV20-1,CSARTTGASSGNTIYF,TGCAGTGCTAGGACCACAGGGGCATCCTCTGGAAACACCATATATTTT
TRBD1,many,TRBJ1-3,TRBV5-1,CASSLQGATGNTIYF,TGCGCCAGCAGCTTGCAGGGGGCGACGGGAAACACCATATATTTT
-,many,TRBJ1-5,TRBV7-9,CASSSGIPPQHF,TGTGCCAGCAGCTCAGGGATTCCGCCCCAGCATTTT
TRBD1,-,TRBJ1-1,TRBV4-3,CASSQDVDRGEAEAFF,TGCGCCAGCAGCCAAGACGTTGACAGGGGTGAGGCTGAAGCTTTCTTT
-,many,TRBJ1-1,TRBV7-9,CASSRSGPHNTEAFF,TGTGCCAGCAGCCGATCGGGACCACACAACACTGAAGCTTTCTTT
TRBD1,many,TRBJ1-6,TRBV5-5,CASSAGTGVSPLHF,TGTGCCAGCAGCGCCGGGACAGGGGTTTCACCCCTCCACTTT
TRBD2,-,TRBJ2-1,TRBV20-1,CSARDEISGRLYNEQFF,TGCAGTGCTAGAGATGAAATCAGCGGGAGACTATACAATGAGCAGTTCTTC
TRBD2,-,TRBJ2-3,TRBV6-5,CASSYSGGLTDTQYF,TGTGCCAGCAGTTATTCGGGGGGTTTGACAGATACGCAGTATTTT
TRBD1,few,TRBJ1-1,TRBV29-1,CSVVFGTGGTEAFF,TGCAGCGTTGTCTTTGGGACAGGGGGCACTGAAGCTTTCTTT
TRBD2,few,TRBJ2-5,TRBV7-2,CASSLAPSGGRGEQETQYF,TGTGCCAGCAGCTTAGCCCCTAGCGGGGGAAGGGGAGAACAAGAGACCCAGTACTTC
-,many,TRBJ2-2,TRBV6-5,CASSSEGTGMGTGELFF,TGTGCCAGCAGTTCAGAGGGAACAGGAATGGGGACCGGGGAGCTGTTTTTT
-,-,TRBJ1-5,TRBV7-2,CASSLLRDTYSNQPQHF,TGTGCCAGCAGCTTACTCCGGGACACATATAGCAATCAGCCCCAGCATTTT
-,-,TRBJ1-5,TRBV7-2,CASSLGAYSNQPQHF,TGTGCCAGCAGCTTAGGGGCTTATAGCAATCAGCCCCAGCATTTT
TRBD2,-,TRBJ2-1,TRBV10-3,CASSERLASYSYNEQFF,TGTGCCAGCAGCGAGCGACTAGCGAGTTACTCCTACAATGAGCAGTTCTTC
TRBD1,few,TRBJ1-2,TRBV5-1,CASSRNGQGHGYTF,TGCGCCAGCAGCCGAAACGGACAGGGTCATGGCTACACCTTC
-,many,TRBJ2-2,TRBV9,CASSVASNWPGELFF,TGTGCCAGCAGCGTAGCCAGCAATTGGCCCGGGGAGCTGTTTTTT
-,-,TRBJ1-6,TRBV18,CASSPGRGDNSPLHF,TGTGCCAGCTCACCGGGGCGGGGGGACAATTCACCCCTCCACTTT
-,few,TRBJ1-3,TRBV10-3,CAISKTPTVSSGNTIYF,TGTGCCATCAGTAAGACCCCGACCGTTAGCTCTGGAAACACCATATATTTT
-,many,TRBJ1-3,TRBV6-5,CASIGGGNTIYF,TGTGCCAGCATCGGGGGAGGAAACACCATATATTTT
-,many,TRBJ1-2,TRBV5-5,CASSLDLRPGGYTF,TGTGCCAGCAGCTTGGACCTAAGGCCAGGCGGCTACACCTTC
-,many,TRBJ2-3,TRBV20-1,CSAMGVRRTDTQYF,TGCAGTGCTATGGGGGTCCGTCGCACAGATACGCAGTATTTT
TRBD2,-,TRBJ2-1,TRBV7-6,CASSRPGLQNNEQFF,TGTGCCAGCAGCCGACCGGGACTACAAAACAATGAGCAGTTCTTC
TRBD2,-,TRBJ2-4,TRBV7-2,CASSGGTSGGGNIQYF,TGTGCCAGCAGCGGAGGGACTAGCGGGGGGGGGAACATTCAGTACTTC
-,many,TRBJ2-1,TRBV29-1,CSVAVGGRVGNEQFF,TGCAGCGTTGCGGTTGGGGGTCGGGTCGGCAATGAGCAGTTCTTC
-,-,TRBJ2-3,TRBV5-6,CASSFYRDTDTQYF,TGTGCCAGCAGCTTTTACAGAGACACAGATACGCAGTATTTT
-,-,TRBJ2-7,TRBV7-9,CASSLPPLSRPYEQYF,TGTGCCAGCAGCTTACCGCCTTTAAGTAGACCCTACGAGCAGTACTTC
-,many,TRBJ2-4,TRBV28,CASSSLGTKNIQYF,TGTGCCAGCAGTTCGCTAGGGACCAAAAACATTCAGTACTTC
TRBD1,-,TRBJ1-2,TRBV5-6,CASSSRFWTGQGYTF,TGTGCCAGCAGCAGCAGGTTTTGGACAGGGCAGGGCTACACCTTC
-,-,TRBJ1-4,TRBV20-1,CSAVGAEEKLFF,TGCAGTGCCGTGGGGGCGGAGGAAAAACTGTTTTTT